This entry lists 6 T cell receptor beta chains sequenced from one sample in a study of PD-L1 blockade in urothelial cancer. Stated time point: pretreatment peripheral blood. Profiling relied on immunoSEQ multiplex PCR, and the TCRdb table lists in-frame clones only, not all of them. The sample has over 35,000 clones, approximately 91% seen once. The sequencing here drew on PBMCs, taken around atezolizumab (anti-PD-L1) treatment. The receptors stem from a woman aged 55-69 years with urothelial cancer.

In its sample, this clone was seen once. The chain joins TRBV7-9 to TRBJ2-1; 8 bases align to TRBD2. V lost 1 base, J lost 8 bases, and 10 bases stayed unmatched. Looked up from germline, CDR1 is SEHNR and CDR2 is FQNEAQ (reference sequence). CDR3 length equals 16 residues. The CDR3 reads CASSLGPSGSDDEQFF. The CDR3 nucleotides are TGTGCCAGCAGCTTAGGGCCCAGCGGGAGTGACGATGAGCAGTTCTTC.

The J gene is TRBJ2-3, the V gene TRBV5-1; 8 positions match TRBD2. Trimming removed 4 bases from V and 0 bases from J; junction bases left unmatched: 10. Germline V gene sequence: CDR1 SGHRS, CDR2 YFSETQ. CDR3 length: 17 amino acids. CDR3 loop: CASSAGATSGSTDTQYF. The CDR3 DNA reads TGCGCCAGCAGCGCGGGGGCTACTAGCGGCAGCACAGATACGCAGTATTTT.

With respect to this clone: Its ends do not fully match the called genes, so a read error is possible. The V gene is TRBV7-9, the J gene TRBJ2-2; TRBD2 is a possible D gene (6 bases). The CDR3 contains 15 residues. The germline V gene encodes CDR1 SEHNR and CDR2 FQNEAQ (reference sequence). This CDR3 is CTSSRDGLNTGELFF. As DNA, the CDR3 is TGTACCAGCAGCAGGGACGGACTAAACACCGGGGAGCTGTTTTTT.

CDR3 sequence reads: CASRPGGADTQYF. The CDR3 DNA is TGTGCCAGTCGACCGGGGGGTGCAGATACGCAGTATTTT. This chain links TRBV19 with TRBJ2-3, with 7 bases matching TRBD2. The CDR3 is 13 residues long. V lost 8 bases to trimming and J lost 4 bases; unmatched junction nucleotides: 6. Germline lookup yields CDR1 LNHDA and CDR2 SQIVND (reference sequence).

V gene TRBV5-8 combines with J gene TRBJ2-1; a weak D match, TRBD2 (6 bases). The length of the CDR3 is 15 residues. V lost 1 base and J lost 8, with 16 bases in between. The germline gives CDR1 SGHTS, CDR2 YDEGEE. CDR3 in DNA: TGTGCCAGCAGCTTGCGGCTGACTAGTTGGGATGAGCAGTTCTTC. Translated, it gives CASSLRLTSWDEQFF.

This chain uses TRBV5-1 with TRBJ2-2; 7 bases agree with TRBD1. This CDR3 region has 17 residues. Germline CDR1 SGHRS, CDR2 YFSETQ. The V and J ends lost 0 bases and 4 bases, in that order; junction bases with no gene match: 9. CDR3 residues: CASSLGGRGRPTGELFF. The CDR3 DNA sequence: TGCGCCAGCAGCTTGGGGGGCAGGGGGAGACCCACCGGGGAGCTGTTTTTT.